The 27 T cell receptor beta chains reported below all come from one sample, sequenced in a study of CD8 T cells in ankylosing spondylitis. TCRdb reanalysed the 5' RACE reads using MiXCR and keeps one entry per CDR3 protein. The data show 84,000 or so distinct CDR3 sequences, with 27% seen just once and around 60% held by the top ten. The specimen was blood, either unsorted or a sorted T cell fraction (not recorded which). Receptor source: a male donor with ankylosing spondylitis or in good health (not recorded which).

This chain uses TRBV11-1 with TRBJ2-1, with TRBD1 matching over 7 bases. Per germline, CDR1 SGHAT and CDR2 FQDESV (reference sequence). V shed 3 bases, J shed 7 bases, and the junction held 24 bases outside the gene matches. The CDR3 runs 20 residues. Here the CDR3 DNA reads TGTGCCAGCAGCTTGGGGCGATATGGGACAGAAATTGCCTCGGGGAATGAGCAGTTCTTC. It codes for CASSLGRYGTEIASGNEQFF.

Only a few counts were recorded for this clonotype. The CDR3 DNA reads as TGTGCCACCAGTGCCCTAGGGGAGACCCAGTACTTC. It yields the protein CATSALGETQYF. The chain employs TRBV24-1 and TRBJ2-5, with unresolved D. V was pared by 5 bases and J by 5 bases, with 8 bases between. The germline V gene has CDR1 KGHDR and CDR2 SFDVKD. This CDR3 has 12 residues.

The chain is built from TRBV7-8 and TRBJ2-5, with TRBD2 matching 9 bases. The CDR3 length is 16 residues. J gave up 5 bases and V 2 bases, and 9 bases lay outside the gene matches. Germline V gives CDR1 SGHVS, CDR2 FQNEAQ. CDR3: CASSLLSGRTGETQYF. The CDR3 coding sequence is TGTGCCAGCAGCTTACTGAGCGGGAGGACCGGGGAGACCCAGTACTTC.

This chain connects TRBV4-2 to TRBJ2-3; D might be TRBD1 or TRBD2, each matching 5 bases. CDR1 is LGHNA, CDR2 YNFKEQ, per germline. V was trimmed by 4 bases and J by 4 bases, leaving 12 bases between them. The CDR3 runs 14 residues. The CDR3 sequence is CASSPEGHPDTQYF. For the CDR3, the DNA is TGTGCCAGCAGCCCCGAGGGGCACCCAGATACGCAGTATTTT.

The CDR3 loop is CSARDPGTSGRNEQFF. The CDR3 bases are TGCAGTGCTAGAGATCCCGGGACTAGCGGGAGAAATGAGCAGTTCTTC. The chain recombines TRBV20-1 with TRBJ2-1; 14 nucleotides align to TRBD2. This CDR3 has 16 amino acids. V shed 0 bases, J shed 7 bases, and the junction held 5 bases outside the gene matches. Germline V lookup: CDR1 DFQATT, CDR2 SNEGSKA (reference sequence).

This clonotype turned up a few times. This chain connects TRBV5-1 to TRBJ1-6; D is unresolved. This CDR3 has 14 residues. V lost 0 bases and J 4 bases, leaving 5 bases between the germline ends. The germline V gene encodes CDR1 SGHRS and CDR2 YFSETQ. This CDR3 is CASSLDSYNSPLHF. The CDR3 region has the DNA TGCGCCAGCAGCTTGGACAGTTATAATTCACCCCTCCACTTT.

The rearrangement links TRBV5-1 to TRBJ1-2; no definite D call. This CDR3 contains 13 residues. Per the germline V gene, CDR1 is SGHRS and CDR2 is YFSETQ. The V end lost 5 bases, the J end lost 3 bases, and 11 bases lay between the germline ends. This CDR3 is CASSSEDDYGYTF. The CDR3 coding sequence is TGCGCCAGCAGTTCCGAAGATGACTATGGCTACACCTTC.

This clonotype has only one observation. This chain links TRBV7-8 with TRBJ2-5; 10 bases fit TRBD2. This CDR3 is built from 18 residues. V trimming: 1 base; J trimming: 5 bases; junction bases outside the gene matches: 13. CDR1 and CDR2 from the germline V gene are SGHVS and FQNEAQ. The CDR3 nucleotides read TGTGCCAGCAGCTTAGGGTCTAGCGGGGGTCCCTCGGTGGAGACCCAGTACTTC. Amino acid sequence: CASSLGSSGGPSVETQYF.

This clonotype has just a few counts. The chain combines TRBV6-5 with TRBJ2-1; D remains ambiguous. The CDR3 consists of 13 residues. V lost 0 bases and J 7 bases, leaving 7 bases between the germline ends. Germline V gene data show CDR1 as MNHEY and CDR2 as SVGAGI. The CDR3 loop is CASSYSKPNEQFF. Here the CDR3 DNA reads TGTGCCAGCAGTTACTCTAAACCAAATGAGCAGTTCTTC.

This chain uses TRBV29-1 with TRBJ2-3, with D possibly being TRBD1 or TRBD2 (5 bases each). The CDR3 spans 12 residues. The V gene's germline CDR1 is SQVTM and CDR2 ANQGSEA. Trimming pared 5 bases from V and 4 bases from J, leaving 10 bases between. The CDR3 loop is CSVQGASDTQYF. In DNA, the CDR3 is TGCAGCGTTCAGGGAGCATCAGATACGCAGTATTTT.

This clonotype appeared a few times. V and J are TRBV7-3 and TRBJ2-3; D unresolved. Trimming removed 0 bases at V and 6 bases at J, with 10 bases between. CDR1 and CDR2 (germline): SGHTA, FQGTGA. The CDR3 is 14 amino acids. The CDR3 protein is CASSLTPSSDTQYF. The CDR3 DNA reads as TGTGCCAGCAGCTTAACCCCGTCCTCGGATACGCAGTATTTT.

This chain links TRBV20-1 with TRBJ2-7; 8 nucleotides align to TRBD1. The CDR3 covers 16 residues. The J segment lost 3 bases and the V segment lost 0 bases, leaving 10 bases of the junction unmatched. Germline CDR1 and CDR2: DFQATT and SNEGSKA (reference sequence). In DNA form, the CDR3 reads TGCAGTGCTAGAGATCGAAGGACAGGGAAAGGCTACGAGCAGTACTTC. Its translation: CSARDRRTGKGYEQYF.

This clonotype has just a few counts. The V call is TRBV7-8, the J call TRBJ2-1; perhaps TRBD1 as D (6 bases). V was clipped by 1 base and J by 10 bases, with 20 bases between them. The germline V gene has CDR1 SGHVS and CDR2 FQNEAQ. CDR3 size: 16 residues. CDR3 coding DNA: TGTGCCAGCAGCTTAGGAAGGCAGGGGTACCTCAGGGAGCAGTTCTTC. As protein: CASSLGRQGYLREQFF.

This clonotype was seen a few times. Written as DNA, the CDR3 is TGCGCCAGCAGTGACACGGGACTGGCTACTAGCACAGATACGCAGTATTTT. This encodes CASSDTGLATSTDTQYF. The chain couples TRBV10-1 to TRBJ2-3, with D perhaps TRBD2 (6 bases). The CDR3 has 17 residues. Trimming cost V 3 bases and J 0 bases, with 16 bases left between them. CDR1 is WNHNN and CDR2 is SYGVQD in the germline V gene (reference sequence).

This clonotype was detected a few times. The rearrangement links TRBV9 to TRBJ1-4; tentatively, D is TRBD1 (6 bases). CDR1 and CDR2 from the germline V gene are SGDLS and YYNGEE. The CDR3 covers 14 residues. The V end was cut by 3 bases, the J end by 8 bases, with 14 bases between. The CDR3 nucleotides are TGTGCCAGCAGCGCCCATGGAGACAGGGAAAAACTGTTTTTT. It translates to CASSAHGDREKLFF.

This clonotype came up many times. The chain uses TRBV5-1 and TRBJ1-1; maybe TRBD1 (5 bases). V lost 1 base and J lost 4, with 8 bases in between. The germline V gene encodes CDR1 SGHRS and CDR2 YFSETQ. The CDR3 totals 13 residues. The CDR3 spells CASSLQGGTEAFF. In nucleotides, the CDR3 is TGCGCCAGCAGCTTGCAGGGTGGCACTGAAGCTTTCTTT.

Here the CDR3 reads CSVFTGVDGGYTF. The CDR3 nucleotides are TGCAGCGTTTTCACAGGGGTAGATGGTGGCTACACCTTC. The gene calls are TRBV29-1 and TRBJ1-2; the match to TRBD1 covers 7 bases. The length of the CDR3 is 13 residues. Germline V lookup: CDR1 SQVTM, CDR2 ANQGSEA. V lost 5 bases to trimming and J lost 7 bases; unmatched junction nucleotides: 10.

This clonotype showed up just a few times. The chain joins TRBV7-3 to TRBJ2-1, with a possible D match to TRBD1 (5 bases). The CDR3 has 13 residues. Germline-derived CDR1 and CDR2 are SGHTA and FQGTGA. V was shortened by 3 bases and J by 4 bases, with 7 bases between the two germline ends. DNA of the CDR3: TGTGCCAGCAGCTTCACAGGATACAATGAGCAGTTCTTC. This codes for CASSFTGYNEQFF.

V gene TRBV13 combines with J gene TRBJ2-3; D is uncertain. The germline gives CDR1 PRHDT, CDR2 FYEKMQ (reference sequence). V lost 7 bases and J lost 1, with 9 bases in between. The CDR3 extends over 13 amino acids. The CDR3 DNA follows: TGTGCCAGCACCCTAGGCCGCACAGATACGCAGTATTTT. Translated: CASTLGRTDTQYF.

The chain joins TRBV3-1 to TRBJ2-5; weak D call: TRBD2 (5 bases). CDR1 is LGHDT and CDR2 is YNNKEL in the germline V gene (reference sequence). Trimming removed 2 bases from V and 2 bases from J, with 9 bases in between. The CDR3 contains 14 residues. The CDR3 here is CASSQTSTQETQYF. DNA of the CDR3: TGTGCCAGCAGCCAAACTAGTACGCAAGAGACCCAGTACTTC.

This clonotype was counted a few times. The chain combines TRBV20-1 with TRBJ2-5; D gene ambiguous. Trimming cost V 1 base and J 4 bases, with 13 bases left between them. The CDR3 sequence is 14 residues long. Germline V CDR1 and CDR2: DFQATT, SNEGSKA (reference sequence). CDR3 in amino acids: CSARVLGRPETQYF. CDR3 DNA sequence: TGCAGTGCTAGAGTCCTCGGCCGACCAGAGACCCAGTACTTC.

This clonotype was counted many times. This rearrangement joins TRBV12-3 or TRBV12-4 to TRBJ1-2; no clear D gene. V lost 1 base and J 5 bases, leaving 14 bases between the germline ends. This CDR3 region has 15 residues. The CDR3 loop reads CASSLGAPTEYGYTF. The CDR3 DNA reads TGTGCCAGCAGTTTAGGGGCCCCGACGGAGTATGGCTACACCTTC.

V is TRBV5-1 and J is TRBJ2-5, with D maybe TRBD1 (8 bases). The germline V gene encodes CDR1 SGHRS and CDR2 YFSETQ. V was trimmed by 4 bases and J by 1 base, leaving 20 bases between them. The CDR3 is 17 residues long. CDR3 sequence: CASSRGEGTGFQETQYF. In DNA, the CDR3 is TGCGCCAGCAGCCGGGGGGAAGGGACAGGTTTCCAAGAGACCCAGTACTTC.

The chain carries TRBV29-1 and TRBJ2-7; 10 nucleotides align to TRBD1. The CDR3 spans 13 residues. J lost 3 bases, V lost 4 bases, and 3 bases had no gene match. Germline V gene data show CDR1 as SQVTM and CDR2 as ANQGSEA. The CDR3 region is CSVGDRGYYEQYF. CDR3 nucleotide sequence: TGCAGCGTTGGGGACAGGGGCTACTACGAGCAGTACTTC.

This clonotype occurred a few times. This rearrangement joins TRBV18 to TRBJ2-7; 11 nucleotides align to TRBD2. V lost 1 base and J lost 7; bases outside the gene matches: 12. The CDR3 is 17 residues long. The V gene's germline CDR1 is KGHSH and CDR2 LQKENI. The CDR3 nucleotides are TGTGCCAGCTCACCACAGGGTACTAGCGGGAGCCAGATTGAGCAGTACTTC. The encoded protein is CASSPQGTSGSQIEQYF.

This clonotype showed up just a few times. The gene calls are TRBV5-1 and TRBJ2-3; TRBD2 matches at 13 bases. CDR1 and CDR2 from the germline V gene are SGHRS and YFSETQ. V dropped 3 bases and J dropped 3; count of bases not matched to a gene: 1. This CDR3 spans 15 amino acids. This CDR3 reads CASSSGLAGTDTQYF. CDR3 nucleotide sequence: TGCGCCAGCAGCTCGGGACTAGCGGGAACAGATACGCAGTATTTT.

This clonotype was observed at least ten times. CDR3 protein: CSVETSGTSYEQYF. DNA of the CDR3: TGCAGCGTTGAAACTAGCGGGACATCCTACGAGCAGTACTTC. J is TRBJ2-7 and V is TRBV29-1, with 10 bases lining up with TRBD2. The CDR3 spans 14 residues. Germline loops: CDR1 SQVTM, CDR2 ANQGSEA. V shed 2 bases, J shed 1 base, and the junction held 2 bases outside the gene matches.